This TCR beta chain was recorded in a study of Graves' ophthalmopathy and Graves' hyperthyroidism. TCR beta CDR3 amplification used RNA transcripts. First-round RT-PCR with HTBI primers preceded a second-round multiplex PCR. TCRdb re-analysed the multiplex PCR reads in MiXCR, keeping a single row per CDR3 protein. This table holds under 350,000 distinct CDR3 sequences, 15% to 20% found once. V gave up 6 bases and J gave up 3 bases, with 9 bases separating them. CDR1 ENHRY and CDR2 SYGVKD come from the germline V gene. The CDR3 runs to 12 residues. This clonotype was picked up many times. The chain is built from TRBV10-3 and TRBJ2-7; perhaps TRBD2 as D (6 bases). The clonotype originates from an adult man with Graves' ophthalmopathy. The sequenced sample was peripheral blood. Here the CDR3 reads CAIRSEGYEQYF. The CDR3 nucleotides are TGTGCCATCAGATCGGAGGGCTACGAGCAGTACTTC.